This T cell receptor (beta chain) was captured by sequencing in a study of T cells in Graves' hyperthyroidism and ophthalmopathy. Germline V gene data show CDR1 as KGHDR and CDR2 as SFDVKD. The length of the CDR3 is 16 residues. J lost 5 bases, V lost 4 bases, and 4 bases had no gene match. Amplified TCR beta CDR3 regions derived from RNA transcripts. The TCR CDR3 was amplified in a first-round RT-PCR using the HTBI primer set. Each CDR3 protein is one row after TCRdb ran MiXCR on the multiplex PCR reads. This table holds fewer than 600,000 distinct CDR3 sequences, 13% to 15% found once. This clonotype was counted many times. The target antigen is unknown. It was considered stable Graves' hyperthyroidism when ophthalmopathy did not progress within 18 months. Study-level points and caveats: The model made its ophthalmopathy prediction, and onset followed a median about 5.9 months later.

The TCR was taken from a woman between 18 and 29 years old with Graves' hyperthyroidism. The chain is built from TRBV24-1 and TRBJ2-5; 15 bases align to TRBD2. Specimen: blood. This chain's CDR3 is CATSDTGTSGRETQYF. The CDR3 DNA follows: TGTGCCACCAGTGACACTGGGACTAGCGGGAGGGAGACCCAGTACTTC.